What follows describes a single T cell receptor (beta chain). Its antigen is not identified. Trimming stripped 2 bases from V and 7 bases from J, with 17 bases between. The CDR3 length is 14 residues. Germline V gives CDR1 SQVTM, CDR2 ANQGSEA. The data originate from a study of T-cell memory formation after mild COVID-19. Overall study findings and caveats: Pre-infection memory contained some responding clones, which suggested that cross-reactive memory had joined. For second-wave clones that peaked at day 37, SARS-CoV-2 specificity went unverified. Clones contracting day 15 to 85 were balanced CD4/CD8; later expanders leaned CD4+.

With constant-segment primers, 5'RACE yielded cDNA libraries of TCR alpha and TCR beta that carried sample barcodes and UMIs. A single record per CDR3 protein comes from TCRdb applying MiXCR to the 5' RACE reads. Among around 440,000 distinct CDR3 sequences listed, roughly 18% were seen once. This TCR came from an adult woman who had mild COVID-19 (a few samples of this study predate the infection). Cell type and time point are not known. The sequencing sample was made of PBMCs or a T cell subset sorted from them (not recorded which). V and J are TRBV29-1 and TRBJ1-2; no firm D call. CDR3 sequence: CSVELFGGSSGYTF. The CDR3 nucleotides read TGCAGCGTTGAACTATTCGGAGGGTCTTCTGGCTACACCTTC.